Shown below are 30 T cell receptor beta chains from a single sample sequenced in a study of follicular helper T cells after annual influenza vaccination. Noted time point: 2014-2015 season, pre-vaccination. The method was immunoSEQ multiplex PCR; TCRdb's version includes in-frame clones alone and lacks a portion of them. This table has under 9,500 clones, almost 80% appearing once. This specimen consisted of CXCR5+ CD38- circulating T follicular helper cells from blood, obtained on the day of influenza vaccination. Documented subset: circulating Tfh, non-naive CD4+CXCR5+PD-1+ (ICOS+CD38+ or ICOS-CD38-). The receptors derive from an adult who received the influenza vaccine.

The V gene is TRBV5-1, the J gene TRBJ2-7; 7 bases match TRBD1. J lost 0 bases, V lost 6 bases, and 9 bases had no gene match. Germline V CDR1 and CDR2: SGHRS, YFSETQ. This CDR3 spans 15 amino acids. CDR3 loop: CASKSTGQHSYEQYF. The CDR3 DNA is TGCGCCAGCAAGTCGACGGGACAGCACTCCTACGAGCAGTACTTC.

The sample holds a few counts of this clone. The rearrangement links TRBV4-3 to TRBJ1-4; D gene unclear. CDR3 length equals 15 residues. Trimming pared 4 bases from V and 0 bases from J, leaving 9 bases between. The V gene's germline CDR1 is LGHNA and CDR2 YSLEER. The CDR3 DNA reads as TGCGCCAGCAGCCCCGGGCCGTCAACTAATGAAAAACTGTTTTTT. Amino acid sequence: CASSPGPSTNEKLFF.

The rearrangement joins TRBV28 to TRBJ1-1; possible D gene TRBD1, 5 bases. The CDR3 extends over 16 amino acids. The V gene lost 6 bases and the J gene lost 0 bases, with 17 bases spanning the gap. The V gene's germline CDR1 is MDHEN and CDR2 SYDVKM. CDR3 coding DNA: TGTGCCAGCAGCTCCCCGGCAGGGACGCTGAACACTGAAGCTTTCTTT. This translates into CASSSPAGTLNTEAFF. The variable domain in full, completed from reference TRBV28 and TRBJ1-1, reads DVKVTQSSRYLVKRTGEKVFLECVQDMDHENMFWYRQDPGLGLRLIYFSYDVKMKEKGDIPEGYSVSREKKERFSLILESASTNQTSMYLCASSSPAGTLNTEAFFGQGTRLTVV.

This clone was counted between two and nine times. The chain carries TRBV28 and TRBJ2-7; D ambiguous. V was trimmed by 10 bases and J by 0 bases, leaving 13 bases between them. The CDR3 is made up of 13 amino acids. The V gene's germline CDR1 is MDHEN and CDR2 SYDVKM. CDR3 amino acids: CATRHPASYEQYF. For the CDR3, the DNA is TGTGCCACTAGACATCCCGCCTCCTACGAGCAGTACTTC.

The chain joins TRBV5-1 to TRBJ2-3, with D unresolved. The CDR3 extends over 13 amino acids. V was trimmed by 4 bases and J by 10 bases, leaving 16 bases between them. CDR1 SGHRS and CDR2 YFSETQ come from the germline V gene. In nucleotides, the CDR3 is TGCGCCAGCAGCCCCGAACTATATTCGGCGCAGTATTTT. Translating it yields CASSPELYSAQYF.

The V gene is TRBV19, the J gene TRBJ1-5; D ambiguous. Trimming took 4 bases from V and 6 from J, leaving 16 bases between them. The CDR3 totals 15 residues. Germline CDR1 LNHDA, CDR2 SQIVND (reference sequence). The CDR3, as DNA: TGTGCCAGTAGTAGCCAACCGGGAGCGGGTCAGCCCCAGCATTTT. Its translation is CASSSQPGAGQPQHF.

The J gene is TRBJ1-1, the V gene TRBV7-3, with TRBD1 as a possible D gene (5 bases). Trimming removed 3 bases from V and 1 base from J, with 9 bases in between. The length of the CDR3 is 14 residues. Germline loops: CDR1 SGHTA, CDR2 FQGTGA. CDR3: CASSLGRSNTEAFF. For the CDR3, the DNA is TGTGCCAGCAGCTTGGGACGCTCGAACACTGAAGCTTTCTTT.

The chain is built from TRBV28 and TRBJ2-3; D gene uncertain. CDR1 is MDHEN, CDR2 SYDVKM, per germline. Trimming took 3 bases from V and 5 from J, leaving 3 bases between them. This CDR3 spans 11 amino acids. CDR3: CASSFEDTQYF. CDR3 DNA: TGTGCCAGCAGTTTCGAAGATACGCAGTATTTT.

V is TRBV5-1 and J is TRBJ1-1, with no clear D. Germline V gives CDR1 SGHRS, CDR2 YFSETQ. V was cut by 5 bases and J by 1 base, with 15 bases left in between. This CDR3 contains 15 residues. This CDR3 is CASSTGPSENTEAFF. The CDR3 coding sequence is TGCGCCAGCAGTACTGGGCCCAGTGAGAACACTGAAGCTTTCTTT. Full variable domain (outside the CDR3, taken from reference TRBV5-1 and TRBJ1-1): KAGVTQTPRYLIKTRGQQVTLSCSPISGHRSVSWYQQTPGQGLQFLFEYFSETQRNKGNFPGRFSGRQFSNSRSEMNVSTLELGDSALYLCASSTGPSENTEAFFGQGTRLTVV.

This clone was picked up a small number of times. The V call is TRBV6-1, the J call TRBJ1-5; D remains ambiguous. Germline lookup yields CDR1 MNHNS and CDR2 SASEGT. This CDR3 is 13 amino acids long. The germline V and J ends were trimmed by 3 bases and 2 bases, with 5 bases remaining between them. The CDR3, as DNA: TGTGCCAGCAGTGACCTGGGCAATCAGCCCCAGCATTTT. Amino acid sequence: CASSDLGNQPQHF.

This chain links TRBV5-1 with TRBJ2-2; D is possibly TRBD1 (7 bases). This CDR3 comprises 16 residues. V was trimmed by 5 bases and J by 4 bases, leaving 18 bases between them. CDR1 SGHRS and CDR2 YFSETQ come from the germline V gene. CDR3 sequence (DNA): TGCGCCAGCAGAACAACTACAGGGGACTTCACCGGGGAGCTGTTTTTT. Encoded protein: CASRTTTGDFTGELFF.

The chain joins TRBV1 to TRBJ1-2. TRBV1 constitutes a pseudogene. This CDR3 has 10 residues. CDR3 DNA sequence: TGCTTTGTCGGCCCGGCCGGCTACACCTTC. The encoded protein is CFVGPAGYTF.

The rearrangement uses TRBV5-6 and TRBJ2-1, with 10 bases that match TRBD2. CDR3 length: 16 amino acids. Germline CDR1 is SGHDT and CDR2 is YYEEEE. With 2 bases clipped from V and 3 bases from J, the junction kept 5 bases outside the gene matches. CDR3 in amino acids: CASSFILAGNYNEQFF. CDR3 DNA: TGTGCCAGCAGCTTCATACTAGCGGGGAACTACAATGAGCAGTTCTTC.

V and J are TRBV18 and TRBJ1-2; D ambiguous. This CDR3 region has 14 residues. V was cut by 3 bases and J by 4 bases, with 12 bases left in between. CDR1 and CDR2 (germline): KGHSH, LQKENI. The CDR3 loop reads CASSPVEQSYGYTF. CDR3 DNA sequence: TGTGCCAGCTCACCTGTGGAGCAATCCTATGGCTACACCTTC. Complete variable domain (other parts from reference TRBV18 and TRBJ1-2): NAGVMQNPRHLVRRRGQEARLRCSPMKGHSHVYWYRQLPEEGLKFMVYLQKENIIDESGMPKERFSAEFPKEGPSILRIQQVVRGDSAAYFCASSPVEQSYGYTFGSGTRLTVV.

This clone came up once. V usage is TRBV7-2 and J usage is TRBJ2-5; TRBD2 matches 7 bases. Germline CDR1 SGHTA, CDR2 FQGNSA. CDR3 length: 16 amino acids. V shed 5 bases, J shed 5 bases, and the junction held 14 bases outside the gene matches. The CDR3 region has the DNA TGTGCCAGCAGCCTCCAGATCGGGGGGAGGAAGGAGACCCAGTACTTC. The encoded protein is CASSLQIGGRKETQYF.

The V call is TRBV7-9, the J call TRBJ1-1; D not resolved. The CDR3 covers 15 residues. Germline assignment: CDR1 SEHNR and CDR2 FQNEAQ (reference sequence). The V end was cut by 3 bases, the J end by 5 bases, with 16 bases between. In DNA form, the CDR3 reads TGTGCCAGCAGCTTGCCTTGGGCGTTGAGTACTGAAGCTTTCTTT. It encodes CASSLPWALSTEAFF.

The CDR3 DNA follows: TGTGCCAGCAGCCCGCGTCTGTACTCTGGGGCCAACGTCCTGACTTTC. Protein sequence: CASSPRLYSGANVLTF. The chain joins TRBV14 to TRBJ2-6; D call uncertain. V lost 4 bases and J lost 0, with 10 bases in between. CDR1 is SGHDN and CDR2 is FVKESK in the germline V gene. This CDR3 comprises 16 residues. Based on the CDR3 plus reference TRBV14 and TRBJ2-6, the full variable domain is EAGVTQFPSHSVIEKGQTVTLRCDPISGHDNLYWYRRVMGKEIKFLLHFVKESKQDESGMPNNRFLAERTGGTYSTLKVQPAELEDSGVYFCASSPRLYSGANVLTFGAGSRLTVL.

The table lists this clone with a count of one. V and J are TRBV18 and TRBJ2-2, with 7 bases aligning to TRBD1. CDR1 and CDR2 (germline): KGHSH, LQKENI. The CDR3 spans 16 residues. The V and J ends lost 3 bases and 4 bases, in that order; junction bases with no gene match: 8. In DNA, the CDR3 is TGTGCCAGCTCACCGGGAACAGGGGCCAGCACCGGGGAGCTGTTTTTT. Protein: CASSPGTGASTGELFF.

The CDR3 here is CASIGMFSGNTIYF. The DNA for the CDR3 is TGTGCCAGCATAGGGATGTTCTCTGGAAACACCATATATTTT. The V gene is TRBV7-9, the J gene TRBJ1-3; no reliable D call. CDR1 is SEHNR and CDR2 is FQNEAQ in the germline V gene (reference sequence). This CDR3 comprises 14 residues. With 7 bases removed from V and 0 bases from J, the gap between germline ends came to 10 bases.

The chain recombines TRBV28 with TRBJ1-2; 8 positions match TRBD1. The V gene's germline CDR1 is MDHEN and CDR2 SYDVKM. Trimming took 5 bases from V and 12 from J; bases not matched to a gene: 8. This CDR3 has 12 amino acids. The CDR3 loop is CASSPRTGRHTF. CDR3 nucleotide sequence: TGTGCCAGCAGTCCCAGGACAGGGAGACACACCTTC.

This chain joins TRBV28 and TRBJ1-5; TRBD1 aligns across 7 bases. This CDR3 region has 14 residues. Trimming took 8 bases from V and 7 from J; bases not matched to a gene: 11. Germline V gives CDR1 MDHEN, CDR2 SYDVKM. CDR3 protein: CASGQGGVGQPQHF. The CDR3 nucleotides read TGTGCCAGCGGTCAGGGGGGAGTAGGACAGCCCCAGCATTTT.

The V gene is TRBV2, the J gene TRBJ2-6; D gene uncertain. Germline V gives CDR1 SNHLY, CDR2 FYNNEI. The CDR3 sequence is 17 residues long. Deletions cut 3 bases from V and 0 bases from J, with 12 bases between. CDR3 sequence: CASSDRRRSSGANVLTF. DNA of the CDR3: TGTGCCAGCAGTGATAGGAGACGGAGCTCTGGGGCCAACGTCCTGACTTTC. Full variable domain (missing parts from reference TRBV2 and TRBJ2-6): EPEVTQTPSHQVTQMGQEVILRCVPISNHLYFYWYRQILGQKVEFLVSFYNNEISEKSEIFDDQFSVERPDGSNFTLKIRSTKLEDSAMYFCASSDRRRSSGANVLTFGAGSRLTVL.

The chain carries TRBV29-1 and TRBJ2-7; 8 bases are shared with TRBD1. J was trimmed by 3 bases and V by 4 bases; bases with no gene match: 14. Germline values: CDR1 SQVTM, CDR2 ANQGSEA. The CDR3 spans 16 residues. The CDR3 sequence: CSVVLRVGRGLYEQYF. The CDR3 region has the DNA TGCAGCGTTGTATTAAGAGTGGGCAGGGGGCTCTACGAGCAGTACTTC.

V usage is TRBV29-1 and J usage is TRBJ2-5; no reliable D call. Germline V gene lookup returns CDR1 SQVTM and CDR2 ANQGSEA. Trimming shortened V by 7 bases and J by 4 bases, and 19 bases separated the two germline ends. The CDR3 consists of 14 residues. Here the CDR3 DNA reads TGCAGCGCCCCTCCTAGGGTGTGGGCAGAGACCCAGTACTTC. Translation gives CSAPPRVWAETQYF.

The chain employs TRBV4-3 and TRBJ1-3; D uncertain. Between the trimmed V and J ends, which lost 0 bases and 4 bases, there was a span of 10 bases. The CDR3 covers 15 residues. The germline CDR1 and CDR2 sequences are LGHNA and YSLEER. Here the CDR3 DNA reads TGCGCCAGCAGCCAAGAAGGAGGCCAGGGAAACACCATATATTTT. Translating it yields CASSQEGGQGNTIYF.

This rearrangement joins TRBV9 to TRBJ1-3; 9 nucleotides match TRBD1. Germline CDR1 reads SGDLS; CDR2 reads YYNGEE. The J segment lost 0 bases and the V segment lost 2 bases, leaving 6 bases of the junction unmatched. The CDR3 loop spans 17 amino acids. CDR3 DNA: TGTGCCAGCAGCGTTGGGACAGGGCCGAGCTCTGGAAACACCATATATTTT. Amino acids: CASSVGTGPSSGNTIYF.

This chain joins TRBV7-2 and TRBJ1-1; weak D call: TRBD1 (5 bases). The CDR3 runs to 15 residues. Looked up from germline, CDR1 is SGHTA and CDR2 is FQGNSA. Trimming removed 5 bases at V and 2 bases at J, with 15 bases between. The CDR3 coding sequence is TGTGCCAGCAGCCCAGGGACCTCCTCCAACACTGAAGCTTTCTTT. It translates to CASSPGTSSNTEAFF.

This chain connects TRBV10-3 to TRBJ1-2; 9 positions match TRBD1. V lost 7 bases, J lost 2 bases, and 2 bases stayed unmatched. Looked up from germline, CDR1 is ENHRY and CDR2 is SYGVKD. There are 13 residues in the CDR3. The CDR3 DNA reads as TGTGCCATCATGGGACAGGGAAACTATGGCTACACCTTC. Its translation: CAIMGQGNYGYTF.

The V call is TRBV29-1, the J call TRBJ1-5; 8 nucleotides match TRBD1. This CDR3 has 13 amino acids. The junction had 2 bases not matched to a gene; V was cut back by 5 bases and J by 2 bases. CDR1 SQVTM and CDR2 ANQGSEA come from the germline V gene. The chain's CDR3 is CSVRGQGNQPQHF. CDR3 in DNA: TGCAGCGTTCGGGGACAGGGCAATCAGCCCCAGCATTTT.

This clone was observed a single time. The chain links TRBV5-5 to TRBJ1-1, with D perhaps TRBD1 (5 bases). Germline CDR1 SGHKS, CDR2 YYEKEE (reference sequence). This CDR3 is built from 16 residues. V shed 6 bases and J shed 0 bases, with 18 bases lying between them. CDR3 in DNA: TGTGCCAGCACCCTATGGGCGGGGGGGATGAACACTGAAGCTTTCTTT. Its protein product is CASTLWAGGMNTEAFF.